This entry features one T cell receptor beta chain sequence. The target antigen is unknown. A much larger clone is a single base away; this may be a read error. The authors extracted at least 5.5 micrograms of total RNA per sample. This record comes from a study of blood T cells in healthy people across ages. Study-level background: Per every two T cells, about one barcoded beta molecule was captured by template switching. Study-level findings and limits: Considered underestimates were the diversity estimates obtained from one million T cells.

A second PCR, run for about 7 to 11 cycles, used a sample-barcoded 5' primer plus a J-beta primer mix. Every cDNA molecule carried a tag from a template-switch adaptor bearing 12 random nucleotides. In TCRdb, the 5' RACE reads were re-called with MiXCR into one record per CDR3 protein. The sample holds 700,000 or so distinct CDR3 sequences, roughly 43% seen once. In germline, CDR1 is GTSNPN, CDR2 SVGIG (reference sequence). This CDR3 is 14 amino acids long. The TCR was taken from a man of 80 years or more in good health. V usage is TRBV30 and J usage is TRBJ2-7; 7 positions agree with TRBD2. The DNA end lines up better with TRBJ2-5; the J call may be wrong. The specimen was blood. The CDR3 sequence is CVWTYTSARETQYF. The CDR3 bases are TGTGTCTGGACTTATACTAGCGCTCGAGAGACCCAGTACTTC.